This TCR beta chain appears in the sequencing data of a study of cytomegalovirus exposure and HLA in healthy donors. Turning to this clone: What it binds is unknown.

General observations from the study: Later analysis associated a missense DCLRE1C variant with TCR beta V- and J-gene trimming. Reports described diagnosis of cytomegalovirus status by the classifier as highly specific and sensitive. Researchers reported that a few CMV-associated chains were confirmed in vitro as CMV antigen-specific.

Amplification used 60 Vbeta primers and 13 Jbeta primers. Libraries were prepared by immunoSEQ multiplex PCR; TCRdb keeps only in-frame clonotypes and omits some of them. The sample has around 200,000 clones; approximately 80% are singletons. The ends were cut back, 4 bases at V and 4 bases at J, with 14 bases in the middle. This CDR3 is built from 15 residues. Germline values: CDR1 SGHTA, CDR2 FQGNSA. The chain employs TRBV7-2 and TRBJ1-5; D possibly corresponds to TRBD1 (5 bases). The specimen sequenced was PBMCs. This sequence originates from a woman aged 40-49 years in good health and CMV-seronegative. The CDR3 region is CASSSESGLNQPQHF. The CDR3 DNA sequence: TGTGCCAGCAGCTCGGAGTCAGGGCTTAATCAGCCCCAGCATTTT.